This TCR beta chain is drawn from a study of long-term antiretroviral therapy in people with HIV. Germline V CDR1 and CDR2: MNHEY, SVGAGI. This CDR3 region has 14 residues. J lost 4 bases, V lost 8 bases, and 9 bases had no gene match. An immunoSEQ assay, version v3.0, was performed at survey level. Sequencing was intended to reach about 40,000-50,000 T-cell genomes per sample. The data were produced by immunoSEQ multiplex PCR, yet TCRdb's version contains in-frame clones alone and is incomplete. The data contain tens of thousands of clones, approximately 94% of them singletons. The clonotype was recovered from a man aged 45-65 years with HIV. The chain employs TRBV6-5 and TRBJ2-7; 9 nucleotides align to TRBD2. This specimen was unsorted PBMCs, taken 7.4 years after starting antiretroviral therapy. CDR3 nucleotide sequence: TGTGCCAGCTCTCAAGGACTAGCGTTTTACGAGCAGTACTTC. Its protein is CASSQGLAFYEQYF.